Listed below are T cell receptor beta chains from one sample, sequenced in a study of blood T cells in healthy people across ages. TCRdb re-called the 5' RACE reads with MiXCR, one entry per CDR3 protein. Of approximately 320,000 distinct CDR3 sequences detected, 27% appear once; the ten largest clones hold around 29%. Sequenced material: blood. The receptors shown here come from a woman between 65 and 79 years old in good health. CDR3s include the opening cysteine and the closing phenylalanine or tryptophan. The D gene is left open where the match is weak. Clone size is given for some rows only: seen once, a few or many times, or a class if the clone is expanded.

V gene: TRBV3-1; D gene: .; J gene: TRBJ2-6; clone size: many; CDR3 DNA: TGTGCCAGCAGCCAAGAAGGGAACGGGGCCAACGTCCTGACTTTC; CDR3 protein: CASSQEGNGANVLTF
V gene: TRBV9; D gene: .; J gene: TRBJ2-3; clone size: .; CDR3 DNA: TGTGCCAGCAGCGTAGAGTACGCGTCAGATACGCAGTATTTT; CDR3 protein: CASSVEYASDTQYF
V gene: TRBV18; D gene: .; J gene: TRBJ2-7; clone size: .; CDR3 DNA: TGTGCCAGCTCACAAATCGGGCCCTTCTACGAGCAGTACTTC; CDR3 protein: CASSQIGPFYEQYF
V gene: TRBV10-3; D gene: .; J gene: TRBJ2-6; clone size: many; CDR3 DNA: TGTGCCATCAGTGGGGCCTCTGGGGCCAACGTCCTGACTTTC; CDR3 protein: CAISGASGANVLTF
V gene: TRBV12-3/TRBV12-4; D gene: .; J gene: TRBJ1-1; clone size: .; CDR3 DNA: TGTGCCAGCAGGGTGGGACGGAGGAACACTGAAGCTTTCTTT; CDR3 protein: CASRVGRRNTEAFF
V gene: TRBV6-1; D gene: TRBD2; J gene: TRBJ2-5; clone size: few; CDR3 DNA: TGTGCCAGCATTTCCAGCGGGGAAGGGACCCAGTACTTC; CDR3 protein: CASISSGEGTQYF
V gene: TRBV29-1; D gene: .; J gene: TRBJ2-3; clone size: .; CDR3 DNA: TGCAGCGTTCAGCGGCAGGGGAGAATGGATACGCAGTATTTT; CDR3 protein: CSVQRQGRMDTQYF
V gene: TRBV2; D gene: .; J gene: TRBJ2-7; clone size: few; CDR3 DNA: TGTGCCAGCAGAGCGACAGGAGTTTCCTACGAGCAGTACTTC; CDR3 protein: CASRATGVSYEQYF
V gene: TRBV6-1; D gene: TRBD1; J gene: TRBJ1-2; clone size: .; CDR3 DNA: TGTGCCAGCAGTGGAGGAAACAGGGGAAGCCTCTATGGCTACACCTTC; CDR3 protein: CASSGGNRGSLYGYTF
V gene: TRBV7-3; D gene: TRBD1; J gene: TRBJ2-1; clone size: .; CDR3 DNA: TGTGCCAGCAGCTCCGGGACAGGGGGCTACAATGAGCAGTTCTTC; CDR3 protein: CASSSGTGGYNEQFF
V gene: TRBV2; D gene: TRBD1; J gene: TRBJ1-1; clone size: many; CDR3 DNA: TGTGCCAGCAGTGGACAGGGGGGCGGCTACACTGAAGCTTTCTTT; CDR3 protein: CASSGQGGGYTEAFF
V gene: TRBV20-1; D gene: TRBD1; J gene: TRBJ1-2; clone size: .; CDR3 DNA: TGCAGTGCTAGACAGGGGGGTAACTATGGCTACACCTTC; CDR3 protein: CSARQGGNYGYTF
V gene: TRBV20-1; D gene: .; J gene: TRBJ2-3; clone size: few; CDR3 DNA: TGCAGTGCTGGCAGCCGGGGAGAGTCCACAGATACGCAGTATTTT; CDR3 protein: CSAGSRGESTDTQYF
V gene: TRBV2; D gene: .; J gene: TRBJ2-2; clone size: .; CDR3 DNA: TGTGCCAGCATTCCAGAGAGGACCGGGGAGCTGTTTTTT; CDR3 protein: CASIPERTGELFF
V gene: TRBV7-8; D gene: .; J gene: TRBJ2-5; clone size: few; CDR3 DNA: TGTGCCAGCAGCTTAAATCGTGGAGACCAAGAGACCCAGTACTTC; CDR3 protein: CASSLNRGDQETQYF
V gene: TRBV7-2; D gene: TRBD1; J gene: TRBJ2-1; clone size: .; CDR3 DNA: TGTGCCAGCAGCTCCTTTACCGGGACAGGGCGTGATGAGCAGTTCTTC; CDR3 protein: CASSSFTGTGRDEQFF
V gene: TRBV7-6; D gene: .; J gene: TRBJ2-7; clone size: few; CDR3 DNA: TGTGCCAGCAGCTCACGGGCCTCCGGGGGACGTTACGAGCAGTACTTC; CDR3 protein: CASSSRASGGRYEQYF
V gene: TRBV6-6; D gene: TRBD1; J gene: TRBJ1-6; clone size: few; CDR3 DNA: TGTGCCAGCAGGACAGGGTCGCGGAATTCACCCCTCCACTTT; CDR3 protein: CASRTGSRNSPLHF
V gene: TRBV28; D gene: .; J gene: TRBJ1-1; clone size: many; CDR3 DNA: TGTGCCAGCAGTAGGCGGGGGGCGAACACTGAAGCTTTCTTT; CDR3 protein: CASSRRGANTEAFF
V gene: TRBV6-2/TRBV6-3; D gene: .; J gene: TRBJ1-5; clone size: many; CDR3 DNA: TGTGCCAGCAGTTCCGGGAATCAGCCCCAGCATTTT; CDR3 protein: CASSSGNQPQHF
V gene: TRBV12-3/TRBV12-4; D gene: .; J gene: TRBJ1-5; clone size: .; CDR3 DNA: TGTGCCAGCAGTTTCACAGCGTCCTTCAATCAGCCCCAGCATTTT; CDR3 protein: CASSFTASFNQPQHF
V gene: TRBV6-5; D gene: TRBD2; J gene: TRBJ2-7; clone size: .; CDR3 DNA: TGTGCCAGCAGTTATAGCGGGACGGGAGAGCAGTACTTC; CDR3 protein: CASSYSGTGEQYF
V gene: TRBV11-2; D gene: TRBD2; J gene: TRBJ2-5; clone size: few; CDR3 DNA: TGTGCCAGCAGCCCCCCTAGCGGCCAAGAGACCCAGTACTTC; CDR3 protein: CASSPPSGQETQYF